The rows below give T cell receptor beta chains drawn from one sample of a study of T-cell memory formation after mild COVID-19. TCRdb independently ran MiXCR on the 5' RACE reads; one entry per CDR3 protein. The sample lists 550,000 to 600,000 distinct CDR3 sequences; about a fifth were seen once. The sequencing input was PBMCs or a T cell subset sorted from them (not recorded which). These receptors all come from an adult woman who had mild COVID-19 (a few samples of this study predate the infection). Cell type and time point are not known. Each CDR3 is given with its conserved first and last residue. The D gene is left open where the match is weak. Only part of the rows carry a size: once, few, many, or a class if the clone is expanded.

size,D,V,J,CDR3,DNA
NA,NA,TRBV5-1,TRBJ2-6,CASVPTPPSGANVLTF,TGCGCCAGCGTACCTACCCCCCCCTCTGGGGCCAACGTCCTGACTTTC
NA,TRBD1,TRBV7-9,TRBJ1-6,CASSLAQGARASPLHF,TGTGCCAGCAGCTTAGCCCAGGGGGCGAGGGCTTCACCCCTCCACTTT
NA,NA,TRBV6-6,TRBJ2-2,CASRYVLIGELFF,TGTGCCAGCAGATATGTCCTAATCGGGGAGCTGTTTTTT
NA,NA,TRBV12-3/TRBV12-4,TRBJ2-6,CASSLSHGANVLTF,TGTGCCAGCAGTCTCTCGCATGGGGCCAACGTCCTGACTTTC
few,NA,TRBV5-1,TRBJ2-7,CASSFGPQRTSYEQYF,TGCGCCAGCAGCTTCGGACCTCAGCGCACATCCTACGAGCAGTACTTC
many,NA,TRBV5-5,TRBJ1-2,CASSLTNGGPNYGYTF,TGTGCCAGCAGCCTGACCAACGGGGGCCCAAACTATGGCTACACCTTC
many,NA,TRBV6-6,TRBJ2-3,CASSHRESDTQYF,TGTGCCAGCAGTCACCGGGAGTCAGATACGCAGTATTTT
few,NA,TRBV12-5,TRBJ1-5,CASGLYQGFYQPQHF,TGTGCTAGTGGTCTCTACCAGGGTTTCTATCAGCCCCAGCATTTT
NA,TRBD1,TRBV9,TRBJ1-1,CASSVESSGTGARAFF,TGTGCCAGCAGCGTAGAAAGCAGCGGGACAGGGGCTCGAGCTTTCTTT
NA,NA,TRBV9,TRBJ2-5,CASSAQPPETQYF,TGTGCCAGCAGCGCTCAGCCTCCGGAGACCCAGTACTTC
NA,NA,TRBV27,TRBJ2-5,CASGSTQETQYF,TGTGCCAGCGGGTCGACCCAAGAGACCCAGTACTTC
few,NA,TRBV12-3/TRBV12-4,TRBJ1-1,CASSLERIEAFF,TGTGCCAGCAGTCTTGAGAGGATTGAAGCTTTCTTT
NA,TRBD2,TRBV6-6,TRBJ2-5,CASSGGGARETQYF,TGTGCCAGCAGCGGCGGGGGGGCACGGGAGACCCAGTACTTC